Included here is one TCR beta chain sequence, with context. The antigen this receptor binds is unknown. Base qualities were left out, and no much larger clone turns up one base away. The entry originates in a study of CD8 T cells in ankylosing spondylitis (dated 2017 in TCRdb). In terms of the full investigation: The study profiled T cell receptor beta repertoires in healthy donors and ankylosing spondylitis patients to find disease-linked TCR variants. The full study cohort comprised 25 ankylosing spondylitis patients and roughly 100 healthy donors. Samples of peripheral blood were taken, and for ankylosing spondylitis patients, synovial fluid was collected as well.

Sequenced on an Illumina HiSeq 2500. Quantitative 5'-RACE with molecular barcodes was the method used to prepare the TCR beta libraries. The authors processed their data as follows. A new computational method, built on a probabilistic model of VDJ rearrangement, was used to identify disease-linked TCR variants. In TCRdb, the public reads were trimmed at Q25 with fastp and aligned with MiXCR, with productive beta chains retained. All rows with the same CDR3 protein become a single entry with the most common DNA and genes. The V and J calls shown here were made by TCRdb, not taken from the authors' results. Within this sample are about 250,000 distinct CDR3 sequences, with 32% of them counted one time only. The ten top clones hold approximately 4.4% of the sample. The study at large found these results: Some motif variants were previously reported in synovial fluid and blood of reactive arthritis patients, suggesting common disease-initiation mechanisms. A TCR beta motif of fewer than 10 highly homologous amino acid variants appeared characteristic of blood from ankylosing spondylitis patients. The disease-linked clones had a CD8+ phenotype and were found at relatively low frequencies in peripheral blood. The disease-linked clones were reported as significantly enriched in matched synovial fluid samples from ankylosing spondylitis patients.

Relative to germline, V is 4 bases shorter and J is 1 base shorter, with 7 bases between their ends. CDR3 length: 13 amino acids, cysteine to phenylalanine. The DNA shown is the 39-base CDR3, in frame from base 1. The TCR was taken from a male donor with ankylosing spondylitis or in good health (not recorded which). Sequencing used blood, either unsorted or a sorted T cell fraction (not recorded which). The chain couples TRBV12-3 or TRBV12-4 to TRBJ2-5; the D gene is perhaps TRBD2, from 5 matching bases. The DNA sequence reads TGTGCCAGCAGTTCGACTACCCAAGAGACCCAGTACTTC. The resulting protein is CASSSTTQETQYF.